This TCR beta chain was documented in a study of blood T cell repertoires in COVID-19. Study background: Samples came from the United States, Italy and Spain, spanning acute and convalescent COVID-19.

Looked up from germline, CDR1 is SGHNT and CDR2 is YYREEE (reference sequence). The CDR3 has 16 residues. The V segment lost 4 bases and the J segment 0 bases; nucleotides outside the gene matches: 8. Libraries were prepared by immunoSEQ multiplex PCR; TCRdb keeps only in-frame clonotypes and omits some of them. The sample contains about 130,000 clones, about 88% of which appear only once. The rearrangement links TRBV5-4 to TRBJ1-1; 8 nucleotides agree with TRBD1. This TCR was sampled from a man aged 55 to 69 with COVID-19, enrolled during active disease. Sequencing used peripheral blood. The CDR3 sequence is CASSPTGGRMNTEAFF. Written as DNA, the CDR3 is TGTGCCAGCAGCCCAACAGGGGGTCGAATGAACACTGAAGCTTTCTTT.